This T cell receptor beta chain was sequenced in a study of blood T cell repertoires in COVID-19. Overall study context: COVID-19 samples collected from the United States, Italy and Spain covered acute and convalescent phases. T cells, B-cell-depleted T cells, or PBMCs supplied cDNA or gDNA.

Original processing methods: Amplifying reference gene primers gave estimates of nucleated cell counts. Using immunoSEQ multiplex PCR, the repertoire was profiled, and TCRdb retains in-frame clones only, with some absent. That table is the source of V, J and clone size, and D and trimming were worked out from the DNA. The sample consists of roughly 49,000 clones, approximately 91% of them appearing once. This CDR3 is built from 13 residues. Germline V CDR1 and CDR2: SNHLY, FYNNEI. Concerning this clone itself: One end of the junction is discordant with germline, which a read error may explain.

The source material was peripheral blood. The chain uses TRBV2 and TRBJ1-1; possible D gene TRBD1, 6 bases. This TCR was recovered from a human donor in a cohort sampled during active COVID-19. The CDR3 DNA reads TGTGCCAGCAGTGGACTTCGGGACACCGAAGCTTTCTTT. As protein: CASSGLRDTEAFF.